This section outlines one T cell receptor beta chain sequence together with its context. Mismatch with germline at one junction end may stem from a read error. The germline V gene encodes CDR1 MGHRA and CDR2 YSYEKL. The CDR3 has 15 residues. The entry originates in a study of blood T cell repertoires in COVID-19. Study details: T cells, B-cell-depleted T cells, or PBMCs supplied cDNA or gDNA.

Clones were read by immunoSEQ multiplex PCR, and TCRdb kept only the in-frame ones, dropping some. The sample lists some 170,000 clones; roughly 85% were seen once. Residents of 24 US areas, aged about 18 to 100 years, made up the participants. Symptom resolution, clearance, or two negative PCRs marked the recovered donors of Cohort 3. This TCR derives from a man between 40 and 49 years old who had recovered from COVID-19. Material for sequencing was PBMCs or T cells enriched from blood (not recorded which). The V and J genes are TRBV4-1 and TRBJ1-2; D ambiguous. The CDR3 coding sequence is TGCGCCAGCACCCAACCCCGGGTCCCATTCTATGGCTACACCTTC. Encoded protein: CASTQPRVPFYGYTF.